Listed below are T cell receptor beta chains from one sample, sequenced in a study of shared clonotypes between healthy human individuals. This table comes from immunoSEQ multiplex PCR, and its TCRdb copy is limited to in-frame clones, with some not included. The table records approximately 1,500,000 clones, about 96% of them present only once. Material for sequencing was naive CD4+ T cells sorted from blood. The receptors here all came from a man between 25 and 39 years old in good health. CDR3s include the opening cysteine and the closing phenylalanine or tryptophan. The D gene is left open where the match is weak.

TRBJ2-2 TRBV7-7 13 - CASSIYRAGELFF
TRBJ1-2 TRBV13 12 - CASSFGAYGYTF
TRBJ2-1 TRBV7-8 17 TRBD2 CASSFPSSGLGYNEQFF
TRBJ2-2 TRBV29-1 15 TRBD1 CSVAQGVSKTGELFF
TRBJ2-4 TRBV5-1 14 - CASSLVASQNIQYF
TRBJ2-7 TRBV4-3 16 - CASSQETARGGHEQYF
TRBJ2-5 TRBV9 14 - CASSVGLSQETQYF
TRBJ1-4 TRBV5-4 14 - CASSLGNNNEKLFF
TRBJ1-4 TRBV2 15 - CASSLRLATNEKLFF
TRBJ2-3 TRBV11-2 12 - CASSLEGDTQYF
TRBJ1-3 TRBV4-3 15 - CASSRDKFRGNTIYF
TRBJ2-3 TRBV25-1 11 - CASSVTDTQYF
TRBJ1-1 TRBV7-8 15 TRBD1 CASSLVQGANTEAFF
TRBJ2-7 TRBV7-2 14 - CASSLFPGQYEQYF
TRBJ1-1 TRBV5-1 13 - CASSYRENTEAFF
TRBJ1-2 TRBV20-1 11 - CSARGWVGCIF
TRBJ2-3 TRBV7-8 13 - CASSRLDGFAQYF
TRBJ1-5 TRBV7-2 14 TRBD1 CASSSGGPNQPQHF
TRBJ1-3 TRBV7-2 14 - CASSLGNSGNTIYF
TRBJ2-2 TRBV5-6 18 TRBD1 CASSLRGLDRGQGGELFF
TRBJ2-3 TRBV9 21 TRBD2 CASSVNPHRGRLAGFTDTQYF
TRBJ2-3 TRBV18 16 - CASSPMESLYTDTQYF
TRBJ2-1 TRBV28 16 TRBD2 CASSLPGLAPYNEQFF
TRBJ2-1 TRBV9 16 TRBD2 CASSVAGLAGVNEQFF
TRBJ2-1 TRBV7-6 13 - CASSLAGVNEQFF
TRBJ2-7 TRBV7-8 14 - CASSVGRNYYEQYF
TRBJ1-2 TRBV9 15 TRBD1 CASSVSGTGDYGYTF
TRBJ1-1 TRBV5-4 15 - CASSPGGVENTEAFF
TRBJ2-1 TRBV2 14 - CASRFGGPNNEQFF